This TCR beta chain is drawn from a study of regulatory T cells in long-lasting Graves disease. Study-wide results and caveats: The persistent group shared 2,500 or so public clonotypes, more than the roughly 990 shared by new patients.

Worth noting for this clonotype: As yet, its antigen is unknown.

Trimming pared 5 bases from V and 3 bases from J, leaving 11 bases between. Germline loops: CDR1 LNHDA, CDR2 SQIVND (reference sequence). The CDR3 spans 15 residues. With iRepertoire HTBI primers and Arm-PCR of CDR3 regions, TCR beta libraries were built. TCRdb recomputed calls from the multiplex PCR reads with MiXCR, one row per CDR3 protein. The sample lists 410,000 or so distinct CDR3 sequences, more than 13% occurring once. The time point here: newly diagnosed GD, antithyroid drugs for less than 3 months. The TCR library used RNA extracted from PBMCs. The same sample was also used in a study of T cells in Graves' hyperthyroidism and ophthalmopathy. That source adds: The study based diagnoses on clinical symptoms, serum thyroxine and TRAb, thyroid ultrasound and orbital computed tomography. Blood also contained most expanded thyroid clonotypes above 0.001.

The chain combines TRBV19 with TRBJ2-6; D call uncertain. Source: peripheral blood mononuclear cells (PBMCs), taken at new diagnosis, from a patient treated with antithyroid drugs. The receptor's source is a woman in her twenties or thirties with Graves disease. In nucleotides, the CDR3 is TGTGCCAGTAGTCCCGACCGAGGTGGGGCCAACGTCCTGACTTTC. This encodes CASSPDRGGANVLTF.